This T cell receptor (beta chain) was found in a study of identical twins. A single record per CDR3 protein comes from TCRdb applying MiXCR to the 5' RACE reads. The sample shows 1.5 million to 2 million distinct CDR3 sequences, around a third of them seen only once. Study findings and constraints: Whereas memory repertoires showed no such difference, abundant cord blood beta clonotypes carried fewer insertions. The study based its conclusions on cross-sectional statistical analysis and did not follow the same donors.

This clonotype was observed a few times. The antigen is undetermined. This CDR3 has 15 amino acids. After removal of 2 bases from V and 7 bases from J, the junction contained 6 bases not matched to a gene. Germline CDR1 is SGHTA and CDR2 is FQGNSA. The source is a newborn girl in good health. Sequenced material: cord blood. V usage is TRBV7-2 and J usage is TRBJ1-4, with 8 bases identical to TRBD1. CDR3 nucleotide sequence: TGTGCCAGCAGCTTAAGCAGGGGGCAGGGTGAAAAACTGTTTTTT. Translation gives CASSLSRGQGEKLFF.